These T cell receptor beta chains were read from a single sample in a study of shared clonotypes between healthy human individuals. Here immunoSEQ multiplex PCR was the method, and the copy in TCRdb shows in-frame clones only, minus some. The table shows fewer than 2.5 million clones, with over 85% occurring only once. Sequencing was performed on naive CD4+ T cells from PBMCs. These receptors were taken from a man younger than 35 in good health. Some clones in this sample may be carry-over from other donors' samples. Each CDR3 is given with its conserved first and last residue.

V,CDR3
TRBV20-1,CSARGLGGTFF
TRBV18,CASSPDSPTGVQYF
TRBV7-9,CASSLALGLALSYEQYF
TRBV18,CASSRGTGMNTEAFF
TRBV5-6,CASRTGGGETQYF
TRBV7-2,CASSLERQETQYF
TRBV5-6,CASSWKDSLNEKLFF
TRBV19,CASAGGSLGSYEQYF
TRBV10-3,CAISEGRTFYGYTF
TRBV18,CASSPRYRNTGELFF
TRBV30,CAWNRASTDTQYF
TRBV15,CATSRGGETNEKLFF
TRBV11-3,CASSLEGGRYEQYF
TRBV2,CASSPDPSRNTEAFF
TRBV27,CATRDLIGLSSTDTQYF
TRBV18,CASSQGTGGTYEQYF
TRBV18,CASSGTVHTGELFF
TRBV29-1,CSVEASGAGTEAFF
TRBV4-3,CASSQDLRSDTQYF
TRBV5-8,CASSLAVRVLGNQPQHF
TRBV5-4,CASSLVTGGEAFF
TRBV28,CASSLDSGNTIYF
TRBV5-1,CASSARDRGSNTIYF
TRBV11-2,CASSRRPSEATQYF
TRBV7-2,CASSYTSGMNEQFF
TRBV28,CASRGIVTGNTGELFF
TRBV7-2,CASSVEVYGYTF
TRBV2,CASRDDKYNEQFF
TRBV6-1,CASSPLAGSTDTQYF
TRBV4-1,CASSQDFGHVGEKLFF
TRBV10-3,CAIWERTGMNTEAFF
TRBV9,CASSVVEDTQYF
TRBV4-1,CASSQDGGAGEKLFF
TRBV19,CASSIEWVEGTEAFF
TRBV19,CASIVSGQGNQPQHF
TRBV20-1,CSAYGTEAFF
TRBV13,CASSFRDDEKLFF
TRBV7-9,CASSKKELDEKLFF
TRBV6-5,CASGGSTGELFF
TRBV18,CASSPPYMEGETQYF
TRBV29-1,CSVEVSLGYTF
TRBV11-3,CASRKKTSGRAFPGELFF
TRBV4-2,CASSQDYRGRAQTQYF
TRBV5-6,CASSLNRNTEAFF
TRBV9,CASSGWDRGYEQYF
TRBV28,CASSPGGNTEAFF
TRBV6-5,CASSYNVDLSYNEQFF
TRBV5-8,CASSLEGGQETQYF
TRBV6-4,CASNHRFQISRANVLTF
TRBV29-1,CSVDNGGLGETQYF
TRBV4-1,CASSPGTNGQPQHF
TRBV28,CASSLGSGRGADTQYF
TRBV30,CAWRGTVQTDTQYF
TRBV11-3,CASSLNWLAGYNEQFF
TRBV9,CASSLTSGLSYEQYF
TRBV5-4,CASSFLAGGLGNEQFF
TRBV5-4,CASSSPGTGGEKLFF
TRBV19,CASSRSTGGNQPQHF